The 24 T cell receptor beta chains listed next were all sequenced from one sample in a study of cytomegalovirus exposure and HLA in healthy donors. The PCR used 60 Vbeta and 13 Jbeta primers. This table comes from immunoSEQ multiplex PCR, and its TCRdb copy is limited to in-frame clones, with some not included. The table lists approximately 150,000 clones, around 86% of them singletons. The specimen sequenced was PBMCs. The receptors derive from a man aged 45-65 years in good health and CMV-seropositive.

This rearrangement joins TRBV19 to TRBJ2-7, with D perhaps matching TRBD1 (6 bases). The CDR3 consists of 14 residues. Germline V gives CDR1 LNHDA, CDR2 SQIVND (reference sequence). Deletions cut 2 bases from V and 3 bases from J, with 11 bases between. Here the CDR3 DNA reads TGTGCCAGTAGTATATACTCGGACAGCTACGAGCAGTACTTC. Its protein product is CASSIYSDSYEQYF.

The chain carries TRBV4-2 and TRBJ2-2, with 16 bases fitting TRBD2. CDR3 size: 21 residues. Germline V CDR1 and CDR2: LGHNA, YNFKEQ. V shed 2 bases and J 4 bases; nucleotides not matched to a gene: 13. CDR3 nucleotide sequence: TGTGCCAGCAGCCAACCGGGGGGGACTAGCGGGAGGGCCACGGGCACCGGGGAGCTGTTTTTT. Translated: CASSQPGGTSGRATGTGELFF.

The J gene is TRBJ1-1, the V gene TRBV13; 8 bases align to TRBD1. The CDR3 covers 14 residues. Germline values: CDR1 PRHDT, CDR2 FYEKMQ (reference sequence). J was trimmed by 6 bases and V by 3 bases; bases with no gene match: 6. CDR3 residues: CASSFFQGAAEAFF. The CDR3 nucleotides are TGTGCCAGCAGCTTCTTTCAGGGGGCGGCTGAAGCTTTCTTT. Supplemented by reference TRBV13 and TRBJ1-1, the full variable domain reads AAGVIQSPRHLIKEKRETATLKCYPIPRHDTVYWYQQGPGQDPQFLISFYEKMQSDKGSIPDRFSAQQFSDYHSELNMSSLELGDSALYFCASSFFQGAAEAFFGQGTRLTVV.

This rearrangement joins TRBV7-2 to TRBJ2-3; 11 bases are a match to TRBD2. Trimming took 1 base from V and 2 from J; bases not matched to a gene: 2. Germline CDR1 reads SGHTA; CDR2 reads FQGNSA. CDR3 length: 16 residues. The CDR3 here is CASSLGLAGTTDTQYF. CDR3 DNA sequence: TGTGCCAGCAGCTTAGGACTAGCGGGGACCACAGATACGCAGTATTTT.

The chain links TRBV7-2 to TRBJ1-2; 9 bases align to TRBD1. This CDR3 spans 16 amino acids. Germline CDR1 reads SGHTA; CDR2 reads FQGNSA. V dropped 2 bases and J dropped 2; count of bases not matched to a gene: 6. The CDR3, as DNA: TGTGCCAGCAGCTTAACAGGGGGCGCGGAAAACTATGGCTACACCTTC. It specifies CASSLTGGAENYGYTF.

This clone showed up just once. This chain joins TRBV9 and TRBJ1-6; the match to TRBD1 covers 7 bases. This CDR3 spans 15 amino acids. Germline V gene lookup returns CDR1 SGDLS and CDR2 YYNGEE. Trimming cost V 3 bases and J 7 bases; bases outside gene matches: 7. Here the CDR3 DNA reads TGTGCCAGCAGCGAGACAGGGACTCTGAATTCACCCCTCCACTTT. As protein: CASSETGTLNSPLHF.

The CDR3 sequence is CASSVGGGVQETQYF. CDR3 in DNA: TGTGCCAGCAGCGTTGGCGGGGGAGTCCAAGAGACCCAGTACTTC. The gene calls are TRBV9 and TRBJ2-5; 7 nucleotides align to TRBD2. Germline-derived CDR1 and CDR2 are SGDLS and YYNGEE. CDR3 size: 15 residues. Unmatched junction bases numbered 5, after V lost 2 bases and J lost 1 base.

This chain links TRBV2 with TRBJ2-5; TRBD1 agrees at 10 bases. The CDR3 totals 14 residues. Trimming removed 3 bases from V and 2 bases from J; junction bases left unmatched: 0. CDR1 SNHLY and CDR2 FYNNEI come from the germline V gene. The CDR3: CASSEDRGQETQYF. In nucleotides, the CDR3 is TGTGCCAGCAGTGAGGACAGGGGGCAAGAGACCCAGTACTTC.

The chain couples TRBV6-4 to TRBJ1-5, with D possibly being TRBD1 (5 bases). The CDR3 is made up of 17 amino acids. V lost 2 bases and J 0 bases, leaving 14 bases between the germline ends. The V gene's germline CDR1 is MRHNA and CDR2 SNTAGT. CDR3 bases: TGTGCCAGCAGTGACCCCGACAGAATTTATAGCAATCAGCCCCAGCATTTT. Translated: CASSDPDRIYSNQPQHF.

Only one count was recorded for this clone. This sequence joins TRBV7-6 and TRBJ2-6; TRBD1 matches 10 bases. Germline V gene data show CDR1 as SGHVS and CDR2 as FNYEAQ. The CDR3 runs 16 residues. V was clipped by 4 bases and J by 2 bases; unmatched bases: 2. CDR3 nucleotide sequence: TGTGCCAGCAGCTCCGGGACAGGGGCTGGGGCCAACGTCCTGACTTTC. Its translation is CASSSGTGAGANVLTF.

The rearrangement joins TRBV5-1 to TRBJ2-7; 12 positions match TRBD2. The junction had 12 bases not matched to a gene; V was cut back by 3 bases and J by 5 bases. The CDR3 length is 17 residues. Germline values: CDR1 SGHRS, CDR2 YFSETQ. Here the CDR3 reads CASSSLLAGGVVDEQYF. The CDR3 DNA sequence: TGCGCCAGCAGCTCCCTACTAGCGGGAGGTGTCGTCGACGAGCAGTACTTC.

This clone was observed a single time. CDR3 residues: CASSLLAGGFYEQYF. CDR3 nucleotide sequence: TGTGCCAGCAGTTTATTAGCGGGGGGGTTTTACGAGCAGTACTTC. The chain couples TRBV27 to TRBJ2-7; TRBD2 matches at 11 bases. V shed 1 base, J shed 4 bases, and the junction held 3 bases outside the gene matches. This CDR3 contains 15 residues. Germline loops: CDR1 MNHEY, CDR2 SMNVEV (reference sequence).

The chain joins TRBV7-3 to TRBJ2-1; the match to TRBD2 covers 9 bases. The CDR3 consists of 15 residues. Trimming at V came to 3 bases and at J to 9 bases, leaving 9 bases not matched to a gene. Germline loops: CDR1 SGHTA, CDR2 FQGTGA. The DNA of the CDR3 is TGTGCCAGCAGCTTGGGACTAGCTGGGGATATTGAGCAGTTCTTC. Translated, it gives CASSLGLAGDIEQFF.

The chain combines TRBV29-1 with TRBJ2-5; TRBD1 is a possible D gene (8 bases). The J call is doubtful: the DNA matches TRBJ2-7 better. This CDR3 region has 14 residues. Per the germline V gene, CDR1 is SQVTM and CDR2 is ANQGSEA. CDR3 in amino acids: CSVTTGGGSYEQYF. In DNA form, the CDR3 reads TGCAGCGTAACAACAGGGGGGGGGTCCTACGAGCAGTACTTC.

This clone was seen only a few times. The chain employs TRBV2 and TRBJ1-6; possibly TRBD1 for D (5 bases). Trimming left V 5 bases short and J 8 bases short, with 10 bases between. The CDR3 has 13 residues. The germline V gene encodes CDR1 SNHLY and CDR2 FYNNEI. Here the CDR3 DNA reads TGTGCCAGCAGTCTCTTAGGGGATTCACCCCTCCACTTT. Translated, it gives CASSLLGDSPLHF.

The chain's CDR3 is CASTRVTDTQYF. The CDR3 bases are TGTGCCAGCACCCGGGTAACAGATACGCAGTATTTT. The chain carries TRBV21-1 and TRBJ2-3; the table's D gene call, TRBD2, was not cross checked with the DNA. TRBV21-1 is given as a pseudogene. This CDR3 is built from 12 residues.

The chain couples TRBV6-1 to TRBJ2-7, with D tentatively TRBD1 (5 bases). Germline V gives CDR1 MNHNS, CDR2 SASEGT. The CDR3 has 14 residues. The germline V and J ends were trimmed by 2 bases and 3 bases, with 11 bases remaining between them. In DNA form, the CDR3 reads TGTGCCAGCAGTGAAAGGGGCCCGAACTACGAGCAGTACTTC. Amino acids: CASSERGPNYEQYF.

This sequence joins TRBV5-6 and TRBJ2-5; TRBD1 matches 7 bases. There are 14 residues in the CDR3. V gave up 2 bases and J gave up 4 bases; unmatched junction bases: 5. The germline CDR1 and CDR2 sequences are SGHDT and YYEEEE. CDR3 amino acids: CASSFTTGLETQYF. The CDR3 region has the DNA TGTGCCAGCAGCTTTACGACAGGGTTAGAGACCCAGTACTTC. Drawing the rest from reference TRBV5-6 and TRBJ2-5, the complete variable domain is DAGVTQSPTHLIKTRGQQVTLRCSPKSGHDTVSWYQQALGQGPQFIFQYYEEEERQRGNFPDRFSGHQFPNYSSELNVNALLLGDSALYLCASSFTTGLETQYFGPGTRLLVL.

The chain combines TRBV27 with TRBJ1-1, with D possibly matching TRBD1 (5 bases). Germline CDR1 MNHEY, CDR2 SMNVEV (reference sequence). V lost 3 bases, J lost 0 bases, and 8 bases lay in between. CDR3 size: 14 residues. CDR3 DNA sequence: TGTGCCAGCAGTTTGGGGCAGATGAACACTGAAGCTTTCTTT. Its translation is CASSLGQMNTEAFF.

The V and J genes are TRBV9 and TRBJ1-2; TRBD1 matches at 7 bases. The CDR3 consists of 16 residues. V was clipped by 4 bases and J by 2 bases; unmatched bases: 11. Germline CDR1 and CDR2: SGDLS and YYNGEE. The CDR3 reads CASSNPPGGGNYGYTF. The CDR3, as DNA: TGTGCCAGCAGCAACCCGCCAGGGGGTGGAAACTATGGCTACACCTTC.

J is TRBJ1-5 and V is TRBV6-1; perhaps TRBD1 as D (5 bases). Germline V CDR1 and CDR2: MNHNS, SASEGT. The V end was cut by 4 bases, the J end by 5 bases, with 15 bases between. This CDR3 has 15 residues. CDR3 residues: CASSATQRGDQPQHF. In nucleotides, the CDR3 is TGTGCCAGCAGTGCGACTCAGCGGGGCGATCAGCCCCAGCATTTT.

The J gene is TRBJ1-5, the V gene TRBV6-5; a weak D match, TRBD1 (6 bases). The germline V and J ends were trimmed by 5 bases and 8 bases, with 19 bases remaining between them. The CDR3 length is 15 residues. The germline V gene encodes CDR1 MNHEY and CDR2 SVGAGI. The DNA for the CDR3 is TGTGCCAGCAGTCCAACGGCCGGGACACCTGAGCCCCAGCATTTT. This gives the protein CASSPTAGTPEPQHF.

This rearrangement joins TRBV19 to TRBJ1-5; TRBD1 aligns across 7 bases. This CDR3 has 17 residues. Trimming at V came to 3 bases and at J to 6 bases, leaving 14 bases not matched to a gene. Germline V gene data show CDR1 as LNHDA and CDR2 as SQIVND (reference sequence). The CDR3: CASSIRQGGRGFQPQHF. The CDR3 DNA sequence: TGTGCCAGTAGTATTCGACAGGGCGGTCGTGGTTTTCAGCCCCAGCATTTT.

This clone has more than one count but fewer than ten. The chain combines TRBV25-1 with TRBJ2-7; TRBD1 matches 7 bases. This CDR3 comprises 14 residues. CDR1 is MGHDK, CDR2 SYGVNS, per germline. V trimming: 6 bases; J trimming: 2 bases; junction bases outside the gene matches: 7. The CDR3 DNA follows: TGTGCCAGCAGCTCGGGGACAGCTACCTACGAGCAGTACTTC. Translated: CASSSGTATYEQYF.